These 15 T cell receptor beta chains were all obtained from the same sample, sequenced in a study of T cells after yellow fever vaccination. TCRdb analysed the 5' RACE reads with MiXCR anew, one entry per CDR3 protein. The sample lists 350,000 to 450,000 distinct CDR3 sequences; around a sixth were seen once. Material: PBMCs, obtained before the yellow fever booster vaccination. The receptors here all came from a man aged 18-30 years who received the YFV17D yellow fever vaccine.

This chain connects TRBV7-6 to TRBJ2-2, with a tentative D call TRBD2 (7 bases). Trimming took off 7 bases at V and 6 bases at J, with 27 bases between the two ends. Germline lookup yields CDR1 SGHVS and CDR2 FNYEAQ. The CDR3 totals 18 residues. CDR3 loop: CASTTLRGGAGPAGELFF. DNA of the CDR3: TGTGCCAGCACCACATTACGTGGGGGGGCCGGTCCCGCCGGGGAGCTGTTTTTT.

The J gene is TRBJ1-2, the V gene TRBV4-2, with 7 bases aligning to TRBD1. The CDR3 covers 16 residues. Germline-derived CDR1 and CDR2 are LGHNA and YNFKEQ. V lost 0 bases, J lost 5 bases, and 9 bases stayed unmatched. CDR3 coding DNA: TGTGCCAGCAGCCAAGATCGTTTCGGGACAGAATATGGCTACACCTTC. Its translation: CASSQDRFGTEYGYTF.

Ten or more counts support this clonotype. CDR3 coding DNA: TGTGCCAGCAGCTGGGGGGACAGGCCAAACTATGGCTACACCTTC. It encodes CASSWGDRPNYGYTF. The rearrangement uses TRBV5-8 and TRBJ1-2; 8 bases line up with TRBD1. This CDR3 is 15 amino acids long. After removal of 3 bases from V and 2 bases from J, the junction contained 6 bases not matched to a gene. Germline loops: CDR1 SGHTS, CDR2 YDEGEE.

This chain joins TRBV7-3 and TRBJ2-3; a weak D match, TRBD2 (5 bases). Germline CDR1 is SGHTA and CDR2 is FQGTGA. CDR3 length: 14 residues. Deletions cut 2 bases from V and 5 bases from J, with 11 bases between. This CDR3 is CASSLYPSQDTQYF. The CDR3 coding sequence is TGTGCCAGCAGCTTATACCCTAGCCAAGATACGCAGTATTTT.

There are a few counts of this clonotype. V is TRBV6-2 or TRBV6-3 and J is TRBJ2-7, with D maybe TRBD1 (6 bases). CDR1 is MNHEY, CDR2 SVGEGT, per germline. V gave up 5 bases and J gave up 3 bases, with 14 bases separating them. The CDR3 consists of 14 residues. The CDR3 nucleotides are TGTGCCAGCAGTACCCGACAGGCGGGCTACGAGCAGTACGTC. Translating it yields CASSTRQAGYEQYV.

This clonotype came up a few times. V and J are TRBV5-1 and TRBJ2-1, with unresolved D. The CDR3 runs to 12 residues. The germline V gene has CDR1 SGHRS and CDR2 YFSETQ. The V and J ends lost 0 bases and 5 bases respectively, with 3 bases between them. CDR3 nucleotides: TGCGCCAGCAGCTTGGTCCACAATGAGCAGTTCTTC. Its translation is CASSLVHNEQFF. Looking up the rest from reference TRBV5-1 and TRBJ2-1 gives the full variable domain: KAGVTQTPRYLIKTRGQQVTLSCSPISGHRSVSWYQQTPGQGLQFLFEYFSETQRNKGNFPGRFSGRQFSNSRSEMNVSTLELGDSALYLCASSLVHNEQFFGPGTRLTVL.

The table lists this clonotype with a few counts. This chain joins TRBV5-1 and TRBJ1-5; 8 bases map to TRBD1. J lost 7 bases, V lost 0 bases, and 6 bases had no gene match. The CDR3 sequence is 15 residues long. CDR1 and CDR2 (germline): SGHRS, YFSETQ. The CDR3 nucleotides are TGCGCCAGCAGCTTGGAGACAGGGGTGGGACAGCCCCAGCATTTT. It yields the protein CASSLETGVGQPQHF.

This clonotype came up a few times. The chain combines TRBV28 with TRBJ1-2, with D maybe TRBD1 (6 bases). V was cut by 8 bases and J by 4 bases, with 8 bases left in between. This CDR3 comprises 11 residues. Germline V CDR1 and CDR2: MDHEN, SYDVKM. This CDR3 is CASRGLYGYTF. CDR3 coding DNA: TGTGCCAGCCGGGGGCTCTATGGCTACACCTTC.

The chain joins TRBV7-9 to TRBJ1-1; D is uncertain. The V and J ends lost 4 bases and 3 bases respectively, with 9 bases between them. The germline V gene encodes CDR1 SEHNR and CDR2 FQNEAQ (reference sequence). The CDR3 consists of 13 residues. Here the CDR3 reads CASSSPGDTEAFF. In DNA, the CDR3 is TGTGCCAGCAGCTCCCCCGGGGACACTGAAGCTTTCTTT.

Ten or more counts support this clonotype. V usage is TRBV29-1 and J usage is TRBJ2-3, with 9 bases lining up with TRBD2. The germline V gene has CDR1 SQVTM and CDR2 ANQGSEA. The CDR3 is made up of 13 amino acids. The V segment lost 6 bases and the J segment 4 bases; nucleotides outside the gene matches: 5. In nucleotides, the CDR3 is TGCAGCGTGGGCGGGGGGGCCCCAGATACGCAGTATTTT. It is translated as CSVGGGAPDTQYF.

The rearrangement uses TRBV7-3 and TRBJ2-5; 9 nucleotides agree with TRBD1. This CDR3 contains 15 residues. V shed 5 bases, J shed 4 bases, and the junction held 8 bases outside the gene matches. Germline assignment: CDR1 SGHTA and CDR2 FQGTGA. The CDR3 DNA reads TGTGCCAGCAGCCCGGGACAGGGTCGGGTAGAGACCCAGTACTTC. Translation: CASSPGQGRVETQYF.

This clonotype appeared a few times. The rearrangement uses TRBV7-9 and TRBJ2-5; 7 bases line up with TRBD2. J lost 5 bases, V lost 5 bases, and 8 bases had no gene match. The CDR3 totals 14 residues. Germline CDR1 and CDR2: SEHNR and FQNEAQ (reference sequence). The CDR3 bases are TGTGCCAGCAGCCTCCTAGCGGAGGGGGAGACCCAGTACTTC. Amino acid sequence: CASSLLAEGETQYF. Filled out from reference TRBV7-9 and TRBJ2-5, the complete variable domain reads DTGVSQNPRHKITKRGQNVTFRCDPISEHNRLYWYRQTLGQGPEFLTYFQNEAQLEKSRLLSDRFSAERPKGSFSTLEIQRTEQGDSAMYLCASSLLAEGETQYFGPGTRLLVL.

The chain joins TRBV4-1 to TRBJ2-2, with D possibly matching TRBD2 (5 bases). The CDR3 spans 17 residues. Per germline, CDR1 MGHRA and CDR2 YSYEKL. Trimming shortened V by 0 bases and J by 1 base, and 12 bases separated the two germline ends. This chain's CDR3 is CASSQDFGVMNTGELFF. Written as DNA, the CDR3 is TGCGCCAGCAGCCAAGATTTCGGGGTTATGAACACCGGGGAGCTGTTTTTT.

The chain uses TRBV7-3 and TRBJ2-1; D possibly uses TRBD1 or TRBD2 (7 bases each). This CDR3 comprises 13 residues. Trimming took off 1 base at V and 10 bases at J, with 11 bases between the two ends. Germline CDR1 is SGHTA and CDR2 is FQGTGA. CDR3 in DNA: TGTGCCAGCAGCTTAATGCAGGGGGGGGAGCAGTTCTTC. It yields the protein CASSLMQGGEQFF.

The chain carries TRBV10-3 and TRBJ2-1; 11 bases map to TRBD2. This CDR3 region has 15 residues. The trim removed 6 bases at V and 5 bases at J, leaving 6 bases unmatched. CDR1 and CDR2 (germline): ENHRY, SYGVKD. The CDR3 DNA reads as TGTGCCATCAGAAAAACTAGCGGGGGAAACAATGAGCAGTTCTTC. This translates into CAIRKTSGGNNEQFF.